There are a few counts of the clone carrying this T cell receptor beta chain. Its specificity is unknown. The CDR3 has 15 residues. V lost 4 bases, J lost 10 bases, and 6 bases stayed unmatched. From germline, CDR1 is SGHTA and CDR2 FQGNSA. This record belongs to a study of CD8 T cells in ankylosing spondylitis. Study-level findings and limits: Disease-linked clones proved CD8+ and comparatively uncommon in peripheral blood. There was a TCR beta motif, made of eight highly homologous variants, that appeared characteristic of ankylosing spondylitis blood. Matched ankylosing spondylitis synovial fluid reportedly contained a significantly enriched population of disease-linked clones. A subset of motif variants has previously been described in the synovial fluid and blood of reactive arthritis.

From the 5' RACE reads, TCRdb called clonotypes with MiXCR, one entry per CDR3 protein. The table includes hundreds of thousands of distinct CDR3 sequences, 12% detected once. The chain combines TRBV7-2 with TRBJ2-4, with 14 bases lining up with TRBD2. Specimen: blood, either unsorted or a sorted T cell fraction (not recorded which). This sequence was found in a male donor with ankylosing spondylitis. DNA for the CDR3: TGTGCCAGCAGCTCCACCGGGACTAGCGGGAGTATTCAGTACTTC. Its translation is CASSSTGTSGSIQYF.